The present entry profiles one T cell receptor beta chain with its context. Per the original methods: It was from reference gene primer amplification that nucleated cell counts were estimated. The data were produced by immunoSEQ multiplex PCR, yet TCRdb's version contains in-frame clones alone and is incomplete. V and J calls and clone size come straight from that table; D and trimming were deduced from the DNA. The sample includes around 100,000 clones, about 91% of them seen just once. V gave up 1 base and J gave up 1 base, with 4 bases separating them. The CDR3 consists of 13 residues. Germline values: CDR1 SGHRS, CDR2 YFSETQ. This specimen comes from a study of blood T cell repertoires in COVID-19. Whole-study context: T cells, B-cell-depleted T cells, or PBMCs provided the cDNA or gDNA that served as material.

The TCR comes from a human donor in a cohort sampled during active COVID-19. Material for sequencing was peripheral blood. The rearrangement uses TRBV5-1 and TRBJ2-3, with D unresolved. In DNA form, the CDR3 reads TGCGCCAGCAGCTTGCAGGGCACAGATACGCAGTATTTT. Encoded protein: CASSLQGTDTQYF.